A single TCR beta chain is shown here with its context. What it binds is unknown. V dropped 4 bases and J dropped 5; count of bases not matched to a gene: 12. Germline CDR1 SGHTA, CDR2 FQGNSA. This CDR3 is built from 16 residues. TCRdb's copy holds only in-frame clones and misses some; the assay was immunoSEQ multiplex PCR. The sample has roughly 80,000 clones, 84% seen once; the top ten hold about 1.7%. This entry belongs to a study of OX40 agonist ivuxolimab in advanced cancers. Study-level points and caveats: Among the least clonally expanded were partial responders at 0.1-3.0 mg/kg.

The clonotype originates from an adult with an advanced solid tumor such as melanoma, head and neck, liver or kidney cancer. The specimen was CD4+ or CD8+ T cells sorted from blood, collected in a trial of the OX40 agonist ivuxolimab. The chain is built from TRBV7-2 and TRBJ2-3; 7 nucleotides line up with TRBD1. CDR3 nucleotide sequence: TGTGCCAGCAGCTCGCAGTTACAGGGGTTTAAAGATACGCAGTATTTT. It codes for CASSSQLQGFKDTQYF.